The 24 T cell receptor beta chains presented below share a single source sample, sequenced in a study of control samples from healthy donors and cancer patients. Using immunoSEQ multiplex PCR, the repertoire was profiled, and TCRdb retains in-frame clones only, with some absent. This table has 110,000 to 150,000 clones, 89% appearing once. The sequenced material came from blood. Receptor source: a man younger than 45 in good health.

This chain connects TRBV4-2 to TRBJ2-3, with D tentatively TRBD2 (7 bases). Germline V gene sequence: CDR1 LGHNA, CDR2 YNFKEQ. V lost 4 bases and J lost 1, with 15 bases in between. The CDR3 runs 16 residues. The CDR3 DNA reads TGTGCCAGCAGCCCCCTCCGGGGGGCGGGCACAGATACGCAGTATTTT. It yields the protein CASSPLRGAGTDTQYF.

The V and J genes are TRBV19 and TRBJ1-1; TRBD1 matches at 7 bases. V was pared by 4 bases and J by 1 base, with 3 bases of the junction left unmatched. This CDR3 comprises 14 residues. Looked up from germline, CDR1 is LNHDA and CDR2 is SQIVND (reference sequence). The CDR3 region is CASSTTGANTEAFF. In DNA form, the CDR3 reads TGTGCCAGTAGTACTACAGGGGCGAACACTGAAGCTTTCTTT.

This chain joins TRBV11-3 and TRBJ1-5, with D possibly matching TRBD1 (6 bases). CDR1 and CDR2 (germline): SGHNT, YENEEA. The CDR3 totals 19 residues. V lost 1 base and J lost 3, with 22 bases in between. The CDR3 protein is CASSLVNGGGHRHNQPQHF. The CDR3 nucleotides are TGTGCCAGCAGCTTAGTTAACGGGGGGGGGCATCGCCACAATCAGCCCCAGCATTTT.

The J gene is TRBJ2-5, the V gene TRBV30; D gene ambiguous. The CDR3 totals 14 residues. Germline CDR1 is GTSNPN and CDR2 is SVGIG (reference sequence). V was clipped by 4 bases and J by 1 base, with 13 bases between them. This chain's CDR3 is CAWTPVAAQETQYF. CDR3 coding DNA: TGTGCCTGGACCCCTGTGGCAGCCCAAGAGACCCAGTACTTC.

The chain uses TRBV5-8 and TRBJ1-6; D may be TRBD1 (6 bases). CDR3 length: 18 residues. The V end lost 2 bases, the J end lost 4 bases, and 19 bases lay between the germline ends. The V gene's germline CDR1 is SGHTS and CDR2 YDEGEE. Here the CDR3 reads CASSFVSGAGLYNSPLHF. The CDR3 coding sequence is TGTGCCAGCAGCTTCGTTTCAGGGGCGGGCCTATATAATTCACCCCTCCACTTT.

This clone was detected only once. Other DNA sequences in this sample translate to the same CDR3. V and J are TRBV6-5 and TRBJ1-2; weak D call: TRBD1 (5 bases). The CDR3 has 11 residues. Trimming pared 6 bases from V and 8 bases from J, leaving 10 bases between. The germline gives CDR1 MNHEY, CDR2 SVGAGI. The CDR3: CASSPGGGYTF. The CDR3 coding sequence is TGTGCCAGCAGCCCGGGGGGGGGCTACACCTTC.

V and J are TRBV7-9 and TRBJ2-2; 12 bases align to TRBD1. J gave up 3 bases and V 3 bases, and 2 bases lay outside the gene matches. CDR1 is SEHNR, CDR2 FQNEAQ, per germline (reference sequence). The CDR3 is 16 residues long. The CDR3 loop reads CASSLGQGAHTGELFF. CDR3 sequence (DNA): TGTGCCAGCAGCTTGGGACAGGGGGCACACACCGGGGAGCTGTTTTTT.

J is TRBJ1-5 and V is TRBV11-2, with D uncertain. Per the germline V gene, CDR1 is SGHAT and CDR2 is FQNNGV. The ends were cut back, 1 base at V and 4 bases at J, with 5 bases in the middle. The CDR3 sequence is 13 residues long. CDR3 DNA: TGTGCCAGCAGCTTAGTGCCGAATCAGCCCCAGCATTTT. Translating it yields CASSLVPNQPQHF. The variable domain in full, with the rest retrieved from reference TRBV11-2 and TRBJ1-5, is EAGVAQSPRYKIIEKRQSVAFWCNPISGHATLYWYQQILGQGPKLLIQFQNNGVVDDSQLPKDRFSAERLKGVDSTLKIQPAKLEDSAVYLCASSLVPNQPQHFGDGTRLSIL.

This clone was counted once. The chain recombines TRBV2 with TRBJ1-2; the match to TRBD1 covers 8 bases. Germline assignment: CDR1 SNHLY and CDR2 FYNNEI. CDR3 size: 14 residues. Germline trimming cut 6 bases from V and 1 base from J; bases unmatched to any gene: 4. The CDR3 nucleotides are TGTGCCAGCAGGGGACAGGCCCTTAACTATGGCTACACCTTC. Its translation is CASRGQALNYGYTF. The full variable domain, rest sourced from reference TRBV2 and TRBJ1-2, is EPEVTQTPSHQVTQMGQEVILRCVPISNHLYFYWYRQILGQKVEFLVSFYNNEISEKSEIFDDQFSVERPDGSNFTLKIRSTKLEDSAMYFCASRGQALNYGYTFGSGTRLTVV.

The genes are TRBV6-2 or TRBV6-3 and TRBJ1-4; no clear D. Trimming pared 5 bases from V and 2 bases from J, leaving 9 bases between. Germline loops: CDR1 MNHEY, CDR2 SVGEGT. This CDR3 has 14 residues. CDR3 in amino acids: CASSPVGTNEKLFF. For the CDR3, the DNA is TGTGCCAGCAGTCCGGTAGGCACTAATGAAAAACTGTTTTTT.

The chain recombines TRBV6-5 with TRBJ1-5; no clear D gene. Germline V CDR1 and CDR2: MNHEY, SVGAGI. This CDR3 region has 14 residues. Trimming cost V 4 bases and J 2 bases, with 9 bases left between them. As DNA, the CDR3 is TGTGCCAGCAGTTCCTCATCGGGCAATCAGCCCCAGCATTTT. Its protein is CASSSSSGNQPQHF.

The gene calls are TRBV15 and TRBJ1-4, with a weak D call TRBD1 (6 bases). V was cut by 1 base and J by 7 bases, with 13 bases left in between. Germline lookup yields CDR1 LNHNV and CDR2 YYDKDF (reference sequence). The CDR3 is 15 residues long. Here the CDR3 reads CATSRVRGIGEKLFF. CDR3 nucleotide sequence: TGTGCCACCAGCAGAGTGAGGGGGATCGGTGAAAAACTGTTTTTT.

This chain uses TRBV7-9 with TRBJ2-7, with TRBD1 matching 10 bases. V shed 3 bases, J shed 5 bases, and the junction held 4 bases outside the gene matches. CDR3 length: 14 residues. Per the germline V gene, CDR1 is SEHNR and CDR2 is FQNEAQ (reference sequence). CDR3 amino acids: CASSFWDRGHEQYF. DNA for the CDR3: TGTGCCAGCAGCTTCTGGGACAGGGGCCACGAGCAGTACTTC. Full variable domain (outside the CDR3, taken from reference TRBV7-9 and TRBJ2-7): DTGVSQNPRHKITKRGQNVTFRCDPISEHNRLYWYRQTLGQGPEFLTYFQNEAQLEKSRLLSDRFSAERPKGSFSTLEIQRTEQGDSAMYLCASSFWDRGHEQYFGPGTRLTVT.

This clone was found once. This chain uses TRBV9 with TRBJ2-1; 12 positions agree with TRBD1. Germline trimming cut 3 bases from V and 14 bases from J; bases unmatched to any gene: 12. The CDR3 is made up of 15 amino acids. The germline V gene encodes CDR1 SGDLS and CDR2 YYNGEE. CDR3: CASSEGGTGGDFKFF. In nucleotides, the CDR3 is TGTGCCAGCAGCGAAGGAGGGACAGGGGGCGATTTTAAGTTCTTC.

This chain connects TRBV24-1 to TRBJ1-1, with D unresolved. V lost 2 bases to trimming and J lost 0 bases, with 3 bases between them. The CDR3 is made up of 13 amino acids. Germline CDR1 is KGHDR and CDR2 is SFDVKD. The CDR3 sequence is CATSDYMNTEAFF. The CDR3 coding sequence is TGTGCCACCAGTGATTATATGAACACTGAAGCTTTCTTT.

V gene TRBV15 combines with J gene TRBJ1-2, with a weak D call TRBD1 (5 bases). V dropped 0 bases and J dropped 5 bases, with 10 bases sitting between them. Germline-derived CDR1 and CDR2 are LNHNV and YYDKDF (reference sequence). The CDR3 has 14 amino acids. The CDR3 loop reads CATSRDPQGYGYTF. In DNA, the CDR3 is TGTGCCACCAGCAGAGATCCCCAGGGTTATGGCTACACCTTC.

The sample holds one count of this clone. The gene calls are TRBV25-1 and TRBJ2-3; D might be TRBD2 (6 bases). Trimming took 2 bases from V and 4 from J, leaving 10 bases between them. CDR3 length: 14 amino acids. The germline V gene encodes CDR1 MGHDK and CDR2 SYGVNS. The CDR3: CASSEPGEADTQYF. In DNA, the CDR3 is TGTGCCAGCAGTGAACCGGGGGAAGCAGATACGCAGTATTTT.

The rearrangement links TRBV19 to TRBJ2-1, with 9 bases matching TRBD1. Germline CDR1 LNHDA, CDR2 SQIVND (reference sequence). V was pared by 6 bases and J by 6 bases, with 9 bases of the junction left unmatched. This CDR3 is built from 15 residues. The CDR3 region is CASSRGGQGFNEQFF. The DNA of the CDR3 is TGTGCCAGTAGCCGAGGAGGACAGGGGTTCAATGAGCAGTTCTTC. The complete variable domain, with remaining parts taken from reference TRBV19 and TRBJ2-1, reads DGGITQSPKYLFRKEGQNVTLSCEQNLNHDAMYWYRQDPGQGLRLIYYSQIVNDFQKGDIAEGYSVSREKKESFPLTVTSAQKNPTAFYLCASSRGGQGFNEQFFGPGTRLTVL.

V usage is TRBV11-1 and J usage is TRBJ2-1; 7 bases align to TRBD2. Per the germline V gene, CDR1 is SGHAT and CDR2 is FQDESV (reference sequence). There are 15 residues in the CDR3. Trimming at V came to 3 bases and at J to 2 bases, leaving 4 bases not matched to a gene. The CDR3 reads CASSFGGGAYNEQFF. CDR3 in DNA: TGTGCCAGCAGCTTTGGCGGGGGTGCCTACAATGAGCAGTTCTTC.

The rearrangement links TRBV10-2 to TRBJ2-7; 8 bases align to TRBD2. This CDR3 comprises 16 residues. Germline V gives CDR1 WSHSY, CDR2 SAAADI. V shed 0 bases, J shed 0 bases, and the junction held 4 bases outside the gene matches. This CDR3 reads CASSESGSGGSYEQYF. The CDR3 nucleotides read TGCGCCAGCAGTGAGTCGGGGAGCGGGGGCTCCTACGAGCAGTACTTC.

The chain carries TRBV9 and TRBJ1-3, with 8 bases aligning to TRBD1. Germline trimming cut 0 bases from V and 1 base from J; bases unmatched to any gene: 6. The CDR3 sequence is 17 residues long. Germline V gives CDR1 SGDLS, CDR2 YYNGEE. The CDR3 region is CASSVVAGGASGNTIYF. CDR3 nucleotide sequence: TGTGCCAGCAGCGTAGTAGCAGGGGGCGCATCTGGAAACACCATATATTTT.

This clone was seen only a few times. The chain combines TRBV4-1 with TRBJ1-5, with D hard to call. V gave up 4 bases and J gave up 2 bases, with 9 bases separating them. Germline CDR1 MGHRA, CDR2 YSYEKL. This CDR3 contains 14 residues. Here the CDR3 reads CASSPDGRNQPQHF. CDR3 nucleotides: TGCGCCAGCAGCCCCGACGGCCGCAATCAGCCCCAGCATTTT.

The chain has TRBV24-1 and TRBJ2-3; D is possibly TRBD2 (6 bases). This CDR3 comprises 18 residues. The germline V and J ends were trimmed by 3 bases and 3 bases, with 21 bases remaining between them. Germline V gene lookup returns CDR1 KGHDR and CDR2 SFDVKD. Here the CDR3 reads CATSDPTLGREKTDTQYF. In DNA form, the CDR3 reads TGTGCCACCAGTGATCCAACCCTCGGGCGGGAAAAAACAGATACGCAGTATTTT.

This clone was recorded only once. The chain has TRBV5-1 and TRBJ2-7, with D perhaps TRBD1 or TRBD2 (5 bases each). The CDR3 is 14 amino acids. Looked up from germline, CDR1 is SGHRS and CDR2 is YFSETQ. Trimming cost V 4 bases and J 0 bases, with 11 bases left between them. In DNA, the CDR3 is TGCGCCAGCAGCGCTAACGGGGCCTCCTACGAGCAGTACTTC. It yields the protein CASSANGASYEQYF.